One and the same sample provided the 25 T cell receptor beta chains below, sequenced in a study of T cells in Graves' hyperthyroidism and ophthalmopathy. Authors of the study amplified TCR beta CDR3 regions from RNA transcripts. Using the HTBI primer set, a first-round RT-PCR was run on the TCR CDR3. TCRdb re-called the multiplex PCR reads with MiXCR, one entry per CDR3 protein. Of some 400,000 distinct CDR3 sequences in the sample, approximately 19% are singletons; the top ten hold 3.7%. The sequenced sample was blood. The origin of the receptors is a woman between 18 and 30 years old with Graves' hyperthyroidism.

This clonotype showed up just a few times. The rearrangement links TRBV19 to TRBJ1-5, with TRBD1 as a possible D gene (5 bases). This CDR3 has 15 amino acids. CDR1 and CDR2 (germline): LNHDA, SQIVND (reference sequence). V gave up 6 bases and J gave up 1 base, with 13 bases separating them. The CDR3 loop reads CASSHPSGSNQPQHF. CDR3 DNA: TGTGCCAGTAGCCATCCTTCAGGGAGCAATCAGCCCCAGCATTTT.

V usage is TRBV5-5 and J usage is TRBJ1-5, with D perhaps TRBD1 (5 bases). V was trimmed by 2 bases and J by 5 bases, leaving 17 bases between them. The CDR3 has 16 amino acids. Germline V gene lookup returns CDR1 SGHKS and CDR2 YYEKEE (reference sequence). The CDR3 DNA reads TGTGCCAGCAGCTTTTTCGGCAGGGAGGGGTATCAGCCCCAGCATTTT. Translated: CASSFFGREGYQPQHF.

About this clonotype: A much larger clone differs from this one at a single base, so this may be a read error. The chain combines TRBV6-1 with TRBJ1-2, with D possibly being TRBD1 (5 bases). V lost 1 base to trimming and J lost 7 bases, with 10 bases between them. Germline V gives CDR1 MNHNS, CDR2 SASEGT. The CDR3 runs to 13 residues. This chain's CDR3 is CASSEDWGTGYTF. The CDR3 DNA sequence: TGTGCCAGCAGTGAAGATTGGGGGACTGGCTACACCTTC.

In this sample, this clonotype turned up many times. The rearrangement links TRBV20-1 to TRBJ1-1, with a possible D match to TRBD1 (5 bases). This CDR3 is built from 12 residues. Trimming shortened V by 4 bases and J by 4 bases, and 10 bases separated the two germline ends. The germline V gene has CDR1 DFQATT and CDR2 SNEGSKA (reference sequence). In DNA, the CDR3 is TGCAGTGCTACCCCGGGGCCCACTGAAGCTTTCTTT. As protein: CSATPGPTEAFF.

As regards this clonotype: One junction end does not reproduce the germline sequence, and a read error may be involved. The chain couples TRBV11-1 to TRBJ1-2; 9 nucleotides agree with TRBD1. This CDR3 has 18 residues. From germline, CDR1 is SGHAT and CDR2 FQDESV (reference sequence). The CDR3 DNA follows: TGTACCAGCAGCTTAGGGACAGCTCTAGGGACAGGGAACTATGGCTACACCTTC. Its translation is CTSSLGTALGTGNYGYTF.

This clonotype occurred many times. V usage is TRBV30 and J usage is TRBJ1-1; D ambiguous. V dropped 6 bases and J dropped 6 bases, with 14 bases sitting between them. The CDR3 sequence is 12 residues long. From germline, CDR1 is GTSNPN and CDR2 SVGIG (reference sequence). The CDR3 sequence: CACDAGVAEAFF. For the CDR3, the DNA is TGTGCCTGCGATGCCGGGGTCGCTGAAGCTTTCTTT.

J is TRBJ1-2 and V is TRBV12-3 or TRBV12-4, with D perhaps TRBD1 (6 bases). Deletions cut 3 bases from V and 6 bases from J, with 17 bases between. This CDR3 region has 15 residues. The CDR3: CASSLRGGGQHGYTF. CDR3 nucleotides: TGTGCCAGCAGTTTGAGGGGTGGAGGACAGCATGGCTACACCTTC.

This clonotype has a count of ten or more. The V and J genes are TRBV2 and TRBJ2-3, with D perhaps assigned TRBD1 or TRBD2 (5 bases each). This CDR3 has 12 amino acids. Trimming cost V 6 bases and J 5 bases, with 9 bases left between them. CDR1 is SNHLY and CDR2 is FYNNEI in the germline V gene. CDR3 region: CASRGVGDTQYF. The CDR3 DNA is TGTGCCAGCAGGGGGGTTGGAGATACGCAGTATTTT.

This clonotype was recorded many times. The chain uses TRBV20-1 and TRBJ1-1; a weak D match, TRBD1 (6 bases). CDR1 DFQATT and CDR2 SNEGSKA come from the germline V gene (reference sequence). The CDR3 consists of 15 residues. V dropped 6 bases and J dropped 1 base, with 18 bases sitting between them. The CDR3 coding sequence is TGCAGTGCCTCCCCGGGGGCGGGGGCGAACACTGAAGCTTTCTTT. Residues: CSASPGAGANTEAFF.

In its sample, this clonotype was seen many times. This chain links TRBV19 with TRBJ1-5; 11 bases align to TRBD1. V was clipped by 10 bases and J by 1 base; unmatched bases: 6. Per the germline V gene, CDR1 is LNHDA and CDR2 is SQIVND (reference sequence). This CDR3 has 15 amino acids. The DNA of the CDR3 is TGTGCCACCTCGGGGACAGGGGGGAGCAATCAGCCCCAGCATTTT. It codes for CATSGTGGSNQPQHF.

This clonotype was found many times. This chain joins TRBV2 and TRBJ1-2, with D perhaps matching TRBD1 (6 bases). The length of the CDR3 is 13 residues. The germline V and J ends were trimmed by 4 bases and 6 bases, with 12 bases remaining between them. CDR1 is SNHLY, CDR2 FYNNEI, per germline. CDR3 nucleotide sequence: TGTGCCAGCAGTGTTCTAGGGGGAGATGGCTACACCTTC. Protein: CASSVLGGDGYTF.

Regarding this clonotype: A much larger clone is a single base away; this may be a read error. The rearrangement joins TRBV2 to TRBJ2-4; the D call may be TRBD1 or TRBD2 (5 bases each). V was clipped by 4 bases and J by 14 bases, with 15 bases between them. Per germline, CDR1 SNHLY and CDR2 FYNNEI. The CDR3 is 12 residues long. CDR3 sequence: CASSGGGALKYF. The CDR3 DNA reads TGTGCCAGCAGTGGTGGGGGAGCCCTTAAGTACTTC.

At least ten counts were recorded for this clonotype. The junction and the germline gene differ at one end; a read error may be behind it. The CDR3: CASSFGLYGYTF. The CDR3 DNA follows: TGTGCAAGCAGCTTCGGACTCTATGGCTACACCTTC. This chain uses TRBV7-2 with TRBJ1-2; no clear D. Germline V gene lookup returns CDR1 SGHTA and CDR2 FQGNSA. This CDR3 is built from 12 residues.

The chain combines TRBV6-1 with TRBJ2-7; tentatively, D is TRBD2 (5 bases). Germline-derived CDR1 and CDR2 are MNHNS and SASEGT. Trimming took 2 bases from V and 2 from J, leaving 13 bases between them. The CDR3 has 15 amino acids. CDR3: CASSERSGITYEQYF. In DNA form, the CDR3 reads TGTGCCAGCAGTGAAAGAAGCGGAATTACCTACGAGCAGTACTTC.

In its sample, this clonotype was seen many times. The chain has TRBV3-1 and TRBJ1-5, with D unresolved. V was shortened by 2 bases and J by 4 bases, with 9 bases between the two germline ends. CDR3 length: 14 residues. Germline V gene lookup returns CDR1 LGHDT and CDR2 YNNKEL (reference sequence). The CDR3 here is CASSQFRVNQPQHF. For the CDR3, the DNA is TGTGCCAGCAGCCAATTTCGGGTGAATCAGCCCCAGCATTTT.

This clonotype has at least ten counts. This chain links TRBV6-5 with TRBJ2-5; weak D call: TRBD1 (6 bases). CDR3 length equals 15 residues. From germline, CDR1 is MNHEY and CDR2 SVGAGI. Trimming pared 2 bases from V and 5 bases from J, leaving 15 bases between. The CDR3 nucleotides read TGTGCCAGCAGTTACGGGGGCCCGCGCGAGGAGACCCAGTACTTC. It specifies CASSYGGPREETQYF.

This clonotype was found many times. The chain uses TRBV27 and TRBJ2-6; D is unclear. There are 13 residues in the CDR3. With 7 bases removed from V and 2 bases from J, the gap between germline ends came to 6 bases. Germline loops: CDR1 MNHEY, CDR2 SMNVEV (reference sequence). CDR3 in amino acids: CASMAAGANVLTF. The CDR3 nucleotides read TGTGCCAGCATGGCAGCTGGGGCCAACGTCCTGACTTTC.

This clonotype was picked up many times. The chain carries TRBV10-3 and TRBJ1-2; D perhaps matches TRBD1 (6 bases). Germline values: CDR1 ENHRY, CDR2 SYGVKD. This CDR3 contains 15 residues. The V end lost 6 bases, the J end lost 1 base, and 15 bases lay between the germline ends. CDR3 bases: TGTGCCATCAGGGACAGTCCACGTAATAACTATGGCTACACCTTC. Its translation: CAIRDSPRNNYGYTF.

This chain joins TRBV6-5 and TRBJ2-2; 12 bases fit TRBD2. Trimming at V came to 1 base and at J to 4 bases, leaving 1 base not matched to a gene. The CDR3 sequence is 16 residues long. CDR1 is MNHEY, CDR2 SVGAGI, per germline. The CDR3 protein is CASSYWTSGVTGELFF. The CDR3 nucleotides are TGTGCCAGCAGTTACTGGACTAGCGGGGTCACCGGGGAGCTGTTTTTT.

The chain carries TRBV3-1 and TRBJ2-7, with 14 nucleotides matching TRBD2. CDR3 length equals 16 residues. CDR1 is LGHDT and CDR2 is YNNKEL in the germline V gene (reference sequence). With V trimmed by 8 bases and J by 2 bases, 8 bases remained unmatched. CDR3 in DNA: TGTGCCAGCCAAAGGGGACTAGCGGGGGTAGCCTACGAGCAGTACTTC. Its protein is CASQRGLAGVAYEQYF.

The chain carries TRBV28 and TRBJ2-7, with 14 bases lining up with TRBD2. Germline CDR1 MDHEN, CDR2 SYDVKM. This CDR3 is built from 16 residues. Trimming removed 5 bases from V and 4 bases from J; junction bases left unmatched: 7. CDR3 region: CASSQTSGRVLYEQYF. The CDR3 DNA follows: TGTGCCAGCAGTCAGACTAGCGGGAGGGTACTGTACGAGCAGTACTTC. Drawing the rest from reference TRBV28 and TRBJ2-7, the complete variable domain is DVKVTQSSRYLVKRTGEKVFLECVQDMDHENMFWYRQDPGLGLRLIYFSYDVKMKEKGDIPEGYSVSREKKERFSLILESASTNQTSMYLCASSQTSGRVLYEQYFGPGTRLTVT.

This clonotype was detected ten times or more. This chain connects TRBV27 to TRBJ1-1, with 7 bases matching TRBD1. Germline V gene data show CDR1 as MNHEY and CDR2 as SMNVEV (reference sequence). J lost 3 bases, V lost 5 bases, and 15 bases had no gene match. The CDR3 sequence is 17 residues long. CDR3 coding DNA: TGTGCCAGCAGTATACAACCGGGACAGTCGGTGGACACTGAAGCTTTCTTT. It codes for CASSIQPGQSVDTEAFF.

This clonotype was seen many times. This chain uses TRBV12-3 or TRBV12-4 with TRBJ1-1, with no clear D. The length of the CDR3 is 14 residues. Trimming pared 3 bases from V and 0 bases from J, leaving 8 bases between. CDR3 coding DNA: TGTGCCAGCAGTTTGCAGGCCATGAACACTGAAGCTTTCTTT. Translation: CASSLQAMNTEAFF.

The sample holds many counts of this clonotype. The V call is TRBV10-3, the J call TRBJ2-7, with 8 bases aligning to TRBD2. V lost 4 bases to trimming and J lost 5 bases; unmatched junction nucleotides: 10. The CDR3 runs 15 residues. In germline, CDR1 is ENHRY, CDR2 SYGVKD. The DNA for the CDR3 is TGTGCCATCAGTGTAAAGGGGACTAGGGGCAACGAGCAGTACTTC. Residues: CAISVKGTRGNEQYF.

This clonotype was seen at least ten times. The J gene is TRBJ1-5, the V gene TRBV6-4; D unresolved. The CDR3 totals 15 residues. V was clipped by 8 bases and J by 0 bases, with 14 bases between them. CDR1 is MRHNA, CDR2 SNTAGT, per germline. CDR3 DNA sequence: TGTGCCAGCTCCCCGAGAGTGAATAGCAATCAGCCCCAGCATTTT. Amino acid sequence: CASSPRVNSNQPQHF.